The source of this T cell receptor (beta chain) is a study of T cell responses to AZD1222 COVID-19 vaccine. Sequencing was performed with immunoSEQ multiplex PCR; in TCRdb, only in-frame clones are kept and a portion is missing. The table records around 160,000 clones, just over 90% of them present only once. The CDR3 spans 16 residues. The germline V and J ends were trimmed by 1 base and 1 base, with 11 bases remaining between them. Germline V lookup: CDR1 SEHNR, CDR2 FQNEAQ (reference sequence). This chain connects TRBV7-9 to TRBJ1-5; tentative D call: TRBD1 (6 bases). The source of this sequence is an adult who received the AZD1222 COVID-19 vaccine. The sample here was peripheral blood, taken 28 days after the second AZD1222 dose. CDR3 coding DNA: TGTGCCAGCAGCTTAGATGGGGGCAGGAGCAATCAGCCCCAGCATTTT. Residues: CASSLDGGRSNQPQHF.